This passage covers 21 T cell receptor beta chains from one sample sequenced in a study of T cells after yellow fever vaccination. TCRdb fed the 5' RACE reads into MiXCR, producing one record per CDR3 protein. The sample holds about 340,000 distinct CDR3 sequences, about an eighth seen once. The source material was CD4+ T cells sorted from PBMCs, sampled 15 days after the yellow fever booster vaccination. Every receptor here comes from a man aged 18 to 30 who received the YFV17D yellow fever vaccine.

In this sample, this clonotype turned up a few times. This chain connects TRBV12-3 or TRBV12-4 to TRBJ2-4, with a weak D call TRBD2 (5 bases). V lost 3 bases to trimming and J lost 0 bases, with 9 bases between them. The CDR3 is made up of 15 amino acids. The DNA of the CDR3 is TGTGCCAGCAGTTTGGTAGGACTAGCCAAAAACATTCAGTACTTC. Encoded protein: CASSLVGLAKNIQYF.

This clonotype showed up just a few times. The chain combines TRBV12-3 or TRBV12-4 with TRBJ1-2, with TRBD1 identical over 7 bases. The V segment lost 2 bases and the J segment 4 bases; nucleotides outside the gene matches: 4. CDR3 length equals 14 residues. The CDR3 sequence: CASSLLPGGYGYTF. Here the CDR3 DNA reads TGTGCCAGCAGTTTACTCCCAGGGGGCTATGGCTACACCTTC.

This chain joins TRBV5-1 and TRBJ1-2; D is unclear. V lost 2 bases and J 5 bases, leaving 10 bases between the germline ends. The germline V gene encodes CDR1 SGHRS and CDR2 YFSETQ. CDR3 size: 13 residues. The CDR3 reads CASSLSVPYGYTF. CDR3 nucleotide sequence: TGCGCCAGCAGCTTAAGTGTCCCGTATGGCTACACCTTC. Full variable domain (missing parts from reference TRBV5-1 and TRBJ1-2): KAGVTQTPRYLIKTRGQQVTLSCSPISGHRSVSWYQQTPGQGLQFLFEYFSETQRNKGNFPGRFSGRQFSNSRSEMNVSTLELGDSALYLCASSLSVPYGYTFGSGTRLTVV.

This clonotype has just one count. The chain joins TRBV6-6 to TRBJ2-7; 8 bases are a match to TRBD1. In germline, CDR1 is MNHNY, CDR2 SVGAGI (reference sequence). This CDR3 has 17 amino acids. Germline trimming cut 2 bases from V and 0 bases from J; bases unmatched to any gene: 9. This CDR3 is CASSYTMDRVSSYEQYF. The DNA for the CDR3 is TGTGCCAGCAGTTACACCATGGACAGGGTGAGCTCCTACGAGCAGTACTTC.

In DNA form, the CDR3 reads TGCAGCGTTCAGGGCGGACAGCTGCACGATACGCAGTATTTT. Translation gives CSVQGGQLHDTQYF. V usage is TRBV29-1 and J usage is TRBJ2-3; D might be TRBD1 (6 bases). Trimming shortened V by 5 bases and J by 6 bases, and 18 bases separated the two germline ends. CDR1 SQVTM and CDR2 ANQGSEA come from the germline V gene. The CDR3 covers 14 residues.

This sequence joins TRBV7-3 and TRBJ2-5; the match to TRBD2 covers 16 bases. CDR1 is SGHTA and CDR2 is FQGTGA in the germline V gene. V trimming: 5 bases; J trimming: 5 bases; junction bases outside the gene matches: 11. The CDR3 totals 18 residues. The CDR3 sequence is CASSPGTSGGARVETQYF. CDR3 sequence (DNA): TGTGCCAGCAGCCCGGGGACTAGCGGGGGGGCCCGTGTGGAGACCCAGTACTTC.

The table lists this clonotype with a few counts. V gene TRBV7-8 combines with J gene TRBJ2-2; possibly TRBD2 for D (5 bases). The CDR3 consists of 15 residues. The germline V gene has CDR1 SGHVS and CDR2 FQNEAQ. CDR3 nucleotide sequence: TGTGCGACTATATCCACCGGGCGGGTGAGCGGGGAGCTGTTTTTT. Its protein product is CATISTGRVSGELFF. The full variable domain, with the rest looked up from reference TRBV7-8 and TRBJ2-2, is GAGVSQSPRYKVAKRGQDVALRCDPISGHVSLFWYQQALGQGPEFLTYFQNEAQLDKSGLPSDRFFAERPEGSVSTLKIQRTQQEDSAVYLCATISTGRVSGELFFGEGSRLTVL.

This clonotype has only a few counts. The CDR3 DNA is TGTGCCAGCAGGTGGGGACCTGGGGCCAACGTCCTGACTTTC. Residues: CASRWGPGANVLTF. The chain has TRBV12-3 or TRBV12-4 and TRBJ2-6; D could derive from TRBD1 or TRBD2 (5 bases each). The CDR3 is 14 residues long. With 6 bases removed from V and 2 bases from J, the gap between germline ends came to 8 bases.

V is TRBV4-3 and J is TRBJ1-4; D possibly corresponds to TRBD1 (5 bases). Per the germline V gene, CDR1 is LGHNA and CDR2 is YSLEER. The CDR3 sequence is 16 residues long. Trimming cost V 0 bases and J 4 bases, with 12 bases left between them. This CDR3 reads CASSQDSAGINEKLFF. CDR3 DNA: TGCGCCAGCAGCCAAGATTCGGCAGGGATTAATGAAAAACTGTTTTTT.

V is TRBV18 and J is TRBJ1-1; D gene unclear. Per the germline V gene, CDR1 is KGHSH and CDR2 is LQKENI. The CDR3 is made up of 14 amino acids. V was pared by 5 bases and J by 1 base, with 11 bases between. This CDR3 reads CASSGPFENTEAFF. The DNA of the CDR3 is TGTGCCAGCTCAGGCCCTTTCGAGAACACTGAAGCTTTCTTT. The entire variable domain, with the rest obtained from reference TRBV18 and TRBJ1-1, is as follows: NAGVMQNPRHLVRRRGQEARLRCSPMKGHSHVYWYRQLPEEGLKFMVYLQKENIIDESGMPKERFSAEFPKEGPSILRIQQVVRGDSAAYFCASSGPFENTEAFFGQGTRLTVV.

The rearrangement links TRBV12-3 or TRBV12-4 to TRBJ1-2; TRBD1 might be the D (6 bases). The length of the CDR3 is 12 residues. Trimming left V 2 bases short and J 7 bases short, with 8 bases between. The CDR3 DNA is TGTGCCAGCAGTTTACGGGGGCTTGGCTACACCTTC. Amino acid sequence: CASSLRGLGYTF.

The CDR3 DNA is TGTGCCAGCGGATGGCGCAGGGAACACAGTGAAAAACTGTTTTTT. The encoded protein is CASGWRREHSEKLFF. This rearrangement joins TRBV12-3 or TRBV12-4 to TRBJ1-4; a possible D gene is TRBD1 (5 bases). This CDR3 comprises 15 residues. Trimming removed 8 bases from V and 7 bases from J, with 20 bases in between.

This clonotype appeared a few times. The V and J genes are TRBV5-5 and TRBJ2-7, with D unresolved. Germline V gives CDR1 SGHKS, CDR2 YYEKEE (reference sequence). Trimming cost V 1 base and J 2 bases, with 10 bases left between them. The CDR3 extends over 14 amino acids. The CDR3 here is CASSLHVETYEQYV. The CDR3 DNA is TGTGCCAGCAGCTTGCATGTGGAGACCTACGAGCAGTACGTC.

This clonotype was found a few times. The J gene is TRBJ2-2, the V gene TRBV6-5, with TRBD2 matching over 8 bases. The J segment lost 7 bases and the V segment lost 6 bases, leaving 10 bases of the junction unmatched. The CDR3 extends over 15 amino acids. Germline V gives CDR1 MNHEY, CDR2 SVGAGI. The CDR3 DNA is TGTGCCAGCAGGCCGGGCTATGCGGGGGGCGGGGAGCTGTTTTTT. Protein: CASRPGYAGGGELFF.

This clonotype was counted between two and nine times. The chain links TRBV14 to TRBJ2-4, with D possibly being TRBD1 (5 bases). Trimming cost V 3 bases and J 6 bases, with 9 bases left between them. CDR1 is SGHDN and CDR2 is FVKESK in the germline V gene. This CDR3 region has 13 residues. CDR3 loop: CASSQFQGNIQYF. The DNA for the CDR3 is TGTGCCAGCAGCCAGTTCCAGGGAAACATTCAGTACTTC.

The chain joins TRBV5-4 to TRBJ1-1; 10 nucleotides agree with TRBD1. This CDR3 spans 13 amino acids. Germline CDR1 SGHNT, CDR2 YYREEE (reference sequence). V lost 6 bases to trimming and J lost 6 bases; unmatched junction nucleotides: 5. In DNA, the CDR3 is TGTGCCAGCATCCGGGACAGGGGAGCTGAAGCTTTCTTT. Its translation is CASIRDRGAEAFF.

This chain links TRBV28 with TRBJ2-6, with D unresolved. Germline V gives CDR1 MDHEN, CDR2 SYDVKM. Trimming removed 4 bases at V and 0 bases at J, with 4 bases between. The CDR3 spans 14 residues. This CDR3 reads CASSWDSGANVLTF. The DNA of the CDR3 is TGTGCCAGCAGTTGGGACTCTGGGGCCAACGTCCTGACTTTC.

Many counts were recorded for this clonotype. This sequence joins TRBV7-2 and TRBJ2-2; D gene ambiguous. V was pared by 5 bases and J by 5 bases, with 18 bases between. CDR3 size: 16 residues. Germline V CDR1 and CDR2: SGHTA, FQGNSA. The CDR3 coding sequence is TGTGCCAGCAGCCGACGCCGAGGCAGCAATACCGGGGAGCTGTTTTTT. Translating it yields CASSRRRGSNTGELFF.

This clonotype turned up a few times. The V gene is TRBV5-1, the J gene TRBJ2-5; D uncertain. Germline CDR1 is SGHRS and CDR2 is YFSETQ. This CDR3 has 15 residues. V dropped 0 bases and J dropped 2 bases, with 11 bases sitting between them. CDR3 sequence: CASSLAGRRQETQYF. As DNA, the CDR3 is TGCGCCAGCAGCTTGGCCGGCAGGAGACAAGAGACCCAGTACTTC.

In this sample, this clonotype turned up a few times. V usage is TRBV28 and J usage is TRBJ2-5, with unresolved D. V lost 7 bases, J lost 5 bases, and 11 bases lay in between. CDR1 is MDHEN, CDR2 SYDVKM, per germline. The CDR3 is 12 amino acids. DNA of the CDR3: TGTGCCAGCATGACGGTTGGGGAGACCCAGTACTTC. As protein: CASMTVGETQYF. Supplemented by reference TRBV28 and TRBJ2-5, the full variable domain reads DVKVTQSSRYLVKRTGEKVFLECVQDMDHENMFWYRQDPGLGLRLIYFSYDVKMKEKGDIPEGYSVSREKKERFSLILESASTNQTSMYLCASMTVGETQYFGPGTRLLVL.

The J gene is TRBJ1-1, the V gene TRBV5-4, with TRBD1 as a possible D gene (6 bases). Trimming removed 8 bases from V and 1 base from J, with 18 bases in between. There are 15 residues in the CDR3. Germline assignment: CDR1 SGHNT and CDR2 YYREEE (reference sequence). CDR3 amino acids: CASQIQTGSNTEAFF. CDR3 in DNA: TGTGCCAGTCAGATACAAACAGGGTCGAACACTGAAGCTTTCTTT.